Shown below are 22 T cell receptor beta chains from a single sample sequenced in a study of control samples from healthy donors and cancer patients. TCRdb's copy holds only in-frame clones and misses some; the assay was immunoSEQ multiplex PCR. Here the sample spans some 130,000 clones, about 93% being singletons. Material: blood. The receptors shown here come from a man aged 35-49 years in good health.

This chain connects TRBV19 to TRBJ1-1; TRBD1 might be the D (6 bases). Germline values: CDR1 LNHDA, CDR2 SQIVND (reference sequence). V shed 3 bases and J shed 1 base, with 12 bases lying between them. This CDR3 has 15 amino acids. The CDR3 DNA reads TGTGCCAGTAGTATTACCGGAGGGGGGAACACTGAAGCTTTCTTT. This translates into CASSITGGGNTEAFF.

This chain links TRBV7-9 with TRBJ1-2, with D maybe TRBD1 (5 bases). Germline values: CDR1 SEHNR, CDR2 FQNEAQ (reference sequence). CDR3 length: 14 residues. Trimming removed 1 base from V and 6 bases from J, with 12 bases in between. CDR3 DNA: TGTGCCAGCAGCTTAGAGTACGCAGGGCATGGCTACACCTTC. The encoded protein is CASSLEYAGHGYTF.

This clone was seen a handful of times. This chain joins TRBV14 and TRBJ2-6, with TRBD1 identical over 7 bases. The CDR3 spans 15 residues. In germline, CDR1 is SGHDN, CDR2 FVKESK. V was clipped by 4 bases and J by 4 bases; unmatched bases: 4. CDR3: CASSLQGNGANVLTF. The CDR3 DNA follows: TGTGCCAGCAGCCTACAGGGGAACGGGGCCAACGTCCTGACTTTC.

The gene calls are TRBV7-9 and TRBJ1-3, with no clear D. The CDR3 is made up of 15 amino acids. CDR1 SEHNR and CDR2 FQNEAQ come from the germline V gene (reference sequence). V lost 1 base, J lost 5 bases, and 12 bases lay in between. The chain's CDR3 is CASSLVALRRNTIYF. CDR3 nucleotides: TGTGCCAGCAGCTTAGTGGCCCTACGCAGAAACACCATATATTTT.

The genes are TRBV6-4 and TRBJ2-2, with 8 bases aligning to TRBD1. Germline V lookup: CDR1 MRHNA, CDR2 SNTAGT. V lost 0 bases to trimming and J lost 4 bases; unmatched junction nucleotides: 1. This CDR3 spans 15 amino acids. Here the CDR3 DNA reads TGTGCCAGCAGTGACTCGCAGGGGGCCACCGGGGAGCTGTTTTTT. It translates to CASSDSQGATGELFF.

This clone was picked up one time. In nucleotides, the CDR3 is TGTGCCAGCAGCGCCAGCGGGGCCCCTATGGGCGAGCAGTACTTC. Its protein product is CASSASGAPMGEQYF. The V gene is TRBV9, the J gene TRBJ2-7; 7 nucleotides agree with TRBD2. The V and J ends lost 3 bases and 6 bases, in that order; junction bases with no gene match: 12. CDR1 is SGDLS and CDR2 is YYNGEE in the germline V gene. The CDR3 loop spans 15 amino acids.

This chain links TRBV5-1 with TRBJ2-4, with D perhaps matching TRBD1 or TRBD2 (5 bases each). In germline, CDR1 is SGHRS, CDR2 YFSETQ. There are 15 residues in the CDR3. Trimming took 6 bases from V and 0 from J, leaving 13 bases between them. The CDR3 protein is CASTDPGAAKNIQYF. CDR3 DNA sequence: TGCGCCAGCACTGACCCCGGGGCAGCCAAAAACATTCAGTACTTC. The variable domain in full, completed from reference TRBV5-1 and TRBJ2-4, reads KAGVTQTPRYLIKTRGQQVTLSCSPISGHRSVSWYQQTPGQGLQFLFEYFSETQRNKGNFPGRFSGRQFSNSRSEMNVSTLELGDSALYLCASTDPGAAKNIQYFGAGTRLSVL.

About this clone: The same CDR3 also results from other DNA sequences found in this sample. The chain carries TRBV5-1 and TRBJ2-7; D perhaps matches TRBD2 (6 bases). The V gene's germline CDR1 is SGHRS and CDR2 YFSETQ. This CDR3 has 14 amino acids. The ends were cut back, 3 bases at V and 7 bases at J, with 17 bases in the middle. The CDR3 protein is CASSYRQGGGEQYF. The CDR3 DNA reads TGCGCCAGCAGCTACCGTCAGGGTGGGGGGGAGCAGTACTTC.

J is TRBJ2-1 and V is TRBV7-3; a weak D match, TRBD2 (7 bases). The CDR3 loop spans 16 amino acids. V lost 5 bases and J lost 4, with 18 bases in between. Germline CDR1 is SGHTA and CDR2 is FQGTGA. The CDR3 coding sequence is TGTGCCAGCAGCCCACTGGGGGCGGGGGATTACAATGAGCAGTTCTTC. Residues: CASSPLGAGDYNEQFF.

This chain uses TRBV11-2 with TRBJ2-2; 8 bases line up with TRBD1. The CDR3 is made up of 15 amino acids. Germline loops: CDR1 SGHAT, CDR2 FQNNGV. The V gene end was trimmed by 6 bases and the J gene end by 2 bases; junction bases not matched to a gene: 5. The CDR3 DNA sequence: TGTGCCAGCAGGCGGACAGGGATTAACACCGGGGAGCTGTTTTTT. Translation: CASRRTGINTGELFF.

The J gene is TRBJ2-1, the V gene TRBV18; D ambiguous. Germline assignment: CDR1 KGHSH and CDR2 LQKENI. Trimming stripped 0 bases from V and 4 bases from J, with 10 bases between. This CDR3 is 15 amino acids long. The CDR3 sequence: CASSPPGRNYNEQFF. The CDR3, as DNA: TGTGCCAGCTCACCACCAGGCCGGAATTACAATGAGCAGTTCTTC. Based on the CDR3 plus reference TRBV18 and TRBJ2-1, the full variable domain is NAGVMQNPRHLVRRRGQEARLRCSPMKGHSHVYWYRQLPEEGLKFMVYLQKENIIDESGMPKERFSAEFPKEGPSILRIQQVVRGDSAAYFCASSPPGRNYNEQFFGPGTRLTVL.

This clone has just a few counts. The rearrangement uses TRBV25-1 and TRBJ2-5; D may be TRBD2 (5 bases). The CDR3 is 17 amino acids. Deletions cut 6 bases from V and 2 bases from J, with 22 bases between. In germline, CDR1 is MGHDK, CDR2 SYGVNS. DNA for the CDR3: TGTGCCAGCAGCCAACCGCGGGCAGACACTATGCAAGAGACCCAGTACTTC. Translated, it gives CASSQPRADTMQETQYF.

The rearrangement uses TRBV4-1 and TRBJ1-5; D gene ambiguous. This CDR3 is 15 amino acids long. Per the germline V gene, CDR1 is MGHRA and CDR2 is YSYEKL. Deletions cut 4 bases from V and 2 bases from J, with 12 bases between. The CDR3 region is CASSLTDQGNQPQHF. CDR3 in DNA: TGCGCCAGCAGCCTGACGGACCAAGGCAATCAGCCCCAGCATTTT.

The chain joins TRBV29-1 to TRBJ1-1; no reliable D call. The germline CDR1 and CDR2 sequences are SQVTM and ANQGSEA. This CDR3 has 13 residues. With 5 bases removed from V and 4 bases from J, the gap between germline ends came to 14 bases. The CDR3 spells CSVSGGLGTEAFF. The DNA for the CDR3 is TGCAGCGTTTCTGGAGGGTTGGGCACTGAAGCTTTCTTT.

This clone has just one count. V is TRBV2 and J is TRBJ2-7; D might be TRBD1 (5 bases). Trimming left V 8 bases short and J 4 bases short, with 15 bases between. The germline V gene encodes CDR1 SNHLY and CDR2 FYNNEI. The CDR3 is 13 residues long. CDR3 amino acids: CASAGQTGYEQYF. In nucleotides, the CDR3 is TGTGCCAGCGCAGGACAAACCGGGTACGAGCAGTACTTC.

The gene calls are TRBV6-5 and TRBJ1-1; the D gene is possibly TRBD1 (5 bases). The V gene's germline CDR1 is MNHEY and CDR2 SVGAGI. CDR3 length: 13 amino acids. V lost 7 bases and J 0 bases, leaving 9 bases between the germline ends. The CDR3 here is CASTRGLNTEAFF. The CDR3 nucleotides are TGTGCCAGCACGCGGGGCCTGAACACTGAAGCTTTCTTT.

The gene calls are TRBV6-6 and TRBJ1-5; D ambiguous. The V gene lost 3 bases and the J gene lost 5 bases, with 11 bases spanning the gap. The CDR3 totals 14 residues. Germline CDR1 reads MNHNY; CDR2 reads SVGAGI (reference sequence). CDR3 DNA sequence: TGTGCCAGCAGTTATAATCCAAAAGATCAGCCCCAGCATTTT. Amino acid sequence: CASSYNPKDQPQHF.

This chain uses TRBV11-2 with TRBJ2-7; no firm D call. The CDR3 is 12 amino acids. From germline, CDR1 is SGHAT and CDR2 FQNNGV. Trimming stripped 7 bases from V and 4 bases from J, with 11 bases between. The CDR3 DNA reads TGTGCCAGCACGCCGTCCAATTACGAGCAGTACTTC. Translated: CASTPSNYEQYF.

The chain employs TRBV3-1 (or the pseudogene TRBV3-2) and TRBJ2-1; TRBD2 agrees at 12 bases. The germline V gene encodes CDR1 LGHDT and CDR2 YNNKEL (reference sequence). V was pared by 0 bases and J by 9 bases, with 12 bases of the junction left unmatched. This CDR3 has 18 residues. The CDR3 sequence is CASSQDHIGLAGGLEQFF. In nucleotides, the CDR3 is TGTGCCAGCAGCCAAGATCATATAGGGCTAGCGGGGGGGCTTGAGCAGTTCTTC.

The chain employs TRBV2 and TRBJ2-5; 7 positions agree with TRBD1. The CDR3 is 14 residues long. Trimming at V came to 6 bases and at J to 0 bases, leaving 4 bases not matched to a gene. Germline lookup yields CDR1 SNHLY and CDR2 FYNNEI. CDR3 protein: CASSLGQYQETQYF. The CDR3 region has the DNA TGTGCCAGCAGCCTGGGACAGTACCAAGAGACCCAGTACTTC.

The CDR3 region is CASSEKVGSFSTDTQYF. In nucleotides, the CDR3 is TGTGCCAGCAGTGAAAAGGTTGGGAGCTTTTCCACAGATACGCAGTATTTT. This chain links TRBV2 with TRBJ2-3, with D maybe TRBD2 (5 bases). The CDR3 is 17 amino acids. The germline V gene encodes CDR1 SNHLY and CDR2 FYNNEI. The germline V and J ends were trimmed by 2 bases and 2 bases, with 17 bases remaining between them.

This chain uses TRBV11-2 with TRBJ1-2; no firm D call. Germline V gene sequence: CDR1 SGHAT, CDR2 FQNNGV. The germline V and J ends were trimmed by 5 bases and 8 bases, with 6 bases remaining between them. This CDR3 is built from 10 residues. CDR3 amino acids: CASSRLGYTF. The CDR3 coding sequence is TGTGCCAGCAGCCGTCTGGGCTACACCTTC. Together with reference TRBV11-2 and TRBJ1-2, the CDR3 gives the full variable domain: EAGVAQSPRYKIIEKRQSVAFWCNPISGHATLYWYQQILGQGPKLLIQFQNNGVVDDSQLPKDRFSAERLKGVDSTLKIQPAKLEDSAVYLCASSRLGYTFGSGTRLTVV.